This TCR beta chain is drawn from a study of OX40 agonist ivuxolimab in advanced cancers. Comments on this clone: No antigen is known for it.

Measured with immunoSEQ multiplex PCR; TCRdb has only the in-frame clones, and not every one. The table lists 25,000 to 30,000 clones, roughly 85% of them singletons. V dropped 5 bases and J dropped 0; count of bases not matched to a gene: 5. The CDR3 length is 16 residues. The germline V gene encodes CDR1 MGHRA and CDR2 YSYEKL. Study-wide findings and caveats: The study found that CD8+ T cells averaged more expanded clones than CD4+.

This clonotype was obtained from an adult with an advanced solid tumor such as melanoma, head and neck, liver or kidney cancer. Sequenced here: CD4+ or CD8+ T cells sorted from blood, sampled in a trial of the OX40 agonist ivuxolimab. The rearrangement uses TRBV4-1 and TRBJ2-3; TRBD2 matches 10 bases. CDR3 loop: CASSGRTSGSTDTQYF. The CDR3 region has the DNA TGCGCCAGCAGCGGTCGGACTAGCGGAAGCACAGATACGCAGTATTTT.